The 20 T cell receptor beta chains below all came from one sample that was sequenced in a study of T cells in localized non-small cell lung cancer. Repertoires were generated with immunoSEQ multiplex PCR, while TCRdb's copy carries only in-frame clones and drops some. The sample lists tens of thousands of clones, around nine tenths occurring once. Source: peripheral blood, taken before any cancer treatment. The receptors derive from a woman between 35 and 70 years old with stage I lung adenocarcinoma.

The rearrangement uses TRBV19 and TRBJ2-1; 7 bases are shared with TRBD2. The CDR3 contains 15 residues. The germline gives CDR1 LNHDA, CDR2 SQIVND (reference sequence). V shed 3 bases and J 7 bases; nucleotides not matched to a gene: 9. CDR3 region: CASSIEGRGRNEQFF. The CDR3 DNA is TGTGCCAGTAGTATCGAGGGGAGGGGTCGGAATGAGCAGTTCTTC.

The chain carries TRBV10-2 and TRBJ1-1; D uncertain. V was cut by 0 bases and J by 3 bases, with 14 bases left in between. The CDR3 covers 16 residues. Germline V gene lookup returns CDR1 WSHSY and CDR2 SAAADI. The CDR3 nucleotides read TGCGCCAGCAGTGAGTCGACTTTTCGGCTAGACACTGAAGCTTTCTTT. Amino acid sequence: CASSESTFRLDTEAFF.

This chain joins TRBV9 and TRBJ1-2; the D is unclear. Per germline, CDR1 SGDLS and CDR2 YYNGEE. This CDR3 contains 14 residues. Trimming stripped 3 bases from V and 2 bases from J, with 11 bases between. CDR3 nucleotide sequence: TGTGCCAGCAGCGCGGAGGGTCAGAACTATGGCTACACCTTC. Translation gives CASSAEGQNYGYTF.

V usage is TRBV5-6 and J usage is TRBJ2-7, with no clear D. Per germline, CDR1 SGHDT and CDR2 YYEEEE. V was pared by 5 bases and J by 2 bases, with 5 bases between. This CDR3 has 11 residues. CDR3 nucleotides: TGTGCCAGCAGTAAAACCTACGAGCAGTACTTC. Translation: CASSKTYEQYF.

The V and J genes are TRBV13 and TRBJ1-4; possibly TRBD1 for D (6 bases). Germline CDR1 and CDR2: PRHDT and FYEKMQ (reference sequence). V was clipped by 0 bases and J by 8 bases, with 22 bases between them. The CDR3 has 18 amino acids. CDR3 sequence reads: CASSLGQSPTGSGEKLFF. CDR3 sequence (DNA): TGTGCCAGCAGCTTAGGCCAAAGCCCCACAGGGAGTGGCGAAAAACTGTTTTTT.

This clone counts as medium-sized (0.01 to 0.1%). V gene TRBV9 combines with J gene TRBJ2-6, with D unclear. The CDR3 runs to 14 residues. Germline assignment: CDR1 SGDLS and CDR2 YYNGEE. With 4 bases removed from V and 1 base from J, the gap between germline ends came to 6 bases. CDR3 loop: CASSPGSGANVLTF. As DNA, the CDR3 is TGTGCCAGCAGCCCTGGTTCTGGGGCCAACGTCCTGACTTTC.

The chain carries TRBV18 and TRBJ2-3; no clear D gene. V lost 6 bases, J lost 1 base, and 17 bases lay in between. The germline gives CDR1 KGHSH, CDR2 LQKENI. The CDR3 runs to 16 residues. This CDR3 reads CASSPNEAGGTDTQYF. For the CDR3, the DNA is TGTGCCAGCTCTCCTAACGAGGCTGGGGGCACAGATACGCAGTATTTT.

V and J are TRBV7-2 and TRBJ2-3; possibly TRBD2 for D (7 bases). This CDR3 is 13 amino acids long. The germline CDR1 and CDR2 sequences are SGHTA and FQGNSA. Deletions cut 5 bases from V and 4 bases from J, with 10 bases between. The CDR3 region is CASSRGGADTQYF. Here the CDR3 DNA reads TGTGCCAGCAGCCGAGGGGGGGCAGATACGCAGTATTTT.

The chain links TRBV28 to TRBJ2-5; a weak D match, TRBD1 (6 bases). The CDR3 has 14 residues. CDR1 and CDR2 (germline): MDHEN, SYDVKM. V lost 1 base and J 2 bases, leaving 8 bases between the germline ends. The CDR3 sequence: CASSLSQGQETQYF. The CDR3 DNA reads as TGTGCCAGCAGTTTATCACAGGGACAAGAGACCCAGTACTTC.

This clone was recorded a few times. This chain connects TRBV5-1 to TRBJ1-3, with unresolved D. CDR3 length: 13 residues. V was pared by 3 bases and J by 0 bases, with 4 bases between. Germline V gives CDR1 SGHRS, CDR2 YFSETQ. CDR3 residues: CASSSDSGNTIYF. The CDR3 region has the DNA TGCGCCAGCAGCTCGGACTCTGGAAACACCATATATTTT.

The genes are TRBV5-4 and TRBJ1-6; 10 bases align to TRBD1. The CDR3 is 17 residues long. Germline V lookup: CDR1 SGHNT, CDR2 YYREEE (reference sequence). V trimming: 3 bases; J trimming: 7 bases; junction bases outside the gene matches: 10. CDR3 DNA: TGTGCCAGCAGCTCAAGGGCGGGACAGGGGAGAAATTCACCCCTCCACTTT. Protein sequence: CASSSRAGQGRNSPLHF.

This chain connects TRBV2 to TRBJ1-4; 7 bases match TRBD1. Germline CDR1 and CDR2: SNHLY and FYNNEI. V shed 3 bases, J shed 7 bases, and the junction held 5 bases outside the gene matches. This CDR3 region has 14 residues. Here the CDR3 DNA reads TGTGCCAGCAGTGATGCAGGGGGACGTGAAAAACTGTTTTTT. Translating it yields CASSDAGGREKLFF.

The rearrangement uses TRBV4-1 and TRBJ1-2; D gene uncertain. This CDR3 is built from 13 residues. V lost 1 base, J lost 2 bases, and 5 bases lay in between. The germline CDR1 and CDR2 sequences are MGHRA and YSYEKL. CDR3 in amino acids: CASSQVGNYGYTF. The DNA of the CDR3 is TGCGCCAGCAGCCAAGTAGGGAACTATGGCTACACCTTC.

The V call is TRBV6-1, the J call TRBJ1-4; possible D gene TRBD1, 5 bases. CDR3 size: 16 residues. Germline CDR1 is MNHNS and CDR2 is SASEGT. V lost 1 base, J lost 4 bases, and 13 bases lay in between. CDR3 nucleotide sequence: TGTGCCAGCAGTGAAGTGACAGACTACTTTAATGAAAAACTGTTTTTT. Residues: CASSEVTDYFNEKLFF.

In nucleotides, the CDR3 is TGTGCCAGCAGCTCGGGGGGGTATGAGCAGTTCTTC. It is translated as CASSSGGYEQFF. The gene calls are TRBV2 and TRBJ2-1; 8 bases align to TRBD2. Germline CDR1 and CDR2: SNHLY and FYNNEI. J lost 8 bases, V lost 6 bases, and 3 bases had no gene match. CDR3 length: 12 amino acids.

This chain connects TRBV29-1 to TRBJ2-3, with D unclear. CDR3 length: 13 amino acids. V lost 3 bases and J 0 bases, leaving 7 bases between the germline ends. Germline V CDR1 and CDR2: SQVTM, ANQGSEA. In DNA, the CDR3 is TGCAGCGTTGATAGGGCCAGCACAGATACGCAGTATTTT. Amino acids: CSVDRASTDTQYF.

The chain links TRBV19 to TRBJ2-7, with a possible D match to TRBD2 (6 bases). V shed 2 bases and J shed 3 bases, with 14 bases lying between them. The CDR3 contains 15 residues. Germline values: CDR1 LNHDA, CDR2 SQIVND (reference sequence). CDR3 region: CASSISGGLSYEQYF. The CDR3 DNA follows: TGTGCCAGTAGTATAAGTGGGGGACTCAGCTACGAGCAGTACTTC.

The V gene is TRBV6-4, the J gene TRBJ2-1; D unclear. Germline V CDR1 and CDR2: MRHNA, SNTAGT. Between the trimmed V and J ends, which lost 6 bases and 0 bases, there was a span of 15 bases. The CDR3 contains 16 residues. The CDR3 loop reads CASRSAPGSSYNEQFF. CDR3 nucleotide sequence: TGTGCCAGCAGAAGTGCCCCGGGTAGCTCCTACAATGAGCAGTTCTTC.

The V and J genes are TRBV7-8 and TRBJ2-1, with TRBD1 identical over 12 bases. The CDR3 spans 15 residues. The V gene's germline CDR1 is SGHVS and CDR2 FQNEAQ. The junction had 6 bases not matched to a gene; V was cut back by 4 bases and J by 8 bases. CDR3 loop: CASSSGQGAGYEQFF. The CDR3 coding sequence is TGTGCCAGCAGCTCGGGACAGGGGGCAGGTTATGAGCAGTTCTTC.

CDR3 in DNA: TGTGCCAGCAGCCGTATCGGGTTTTCCCTCTCAGCTTTCTTT. Translating gives CASSRIGFSLSAFF. The V gene is TRBV5-6, the J gene TRBJ1-1; no clear D gene. Per germline, CDR1 SGHDT and CDR2 YYEEEE. V gave up 4 bases and J gave up 10 bases, with 20 bases separating them. There are 14 residues in the CDR3. The full variable domain, with the rest looked up from reference TRBV5-6 and TRBJ1-1, is DAGVTQSPTHLIKTRGQQVTLRCSPKSGHDTVSWYQQALGQGPQFIFQYYEEEERQRGNFPDRFSGHQFPNYSSELNVNALLLGDSALYLCASSRIGFSLSAFFGQGTRLTVV.